This passage covers 24 T cell receptor beta chains from one sample sequenced in a study of tumor-infiltrating lymphocytes in glioblastoma multiforme. TCRB libraries came from RNA via three nested multiplex PCR rounds. A single record per CDR3 protein comes from TCRdb applying MiXCR to the multiplex PCR reads. The sample holds 20,000 or so distinct CDR3 sequences, 60% to 80% seen once. Sequenced: peripheral blood. Every receptor here comes from a male donor with glioblastoma.

This clonotype was recorded once. The conserved phenylalanine or tryptophan normally closing the CDR3 is absent here, so this likely arose from a read error. V is TRBV11-2 and J is TRBJ2-2; D gene uncertain. Germline CDR1 is SGHAT and CDR2 is FQNNGV. Trimming shortened V by 2 bases and J by 14 bases, and 18 bases separated the two germline ends. The CDR3 extends over 14 amino acids. The CDR3 DNA follows: TGTGCCAGCAGCTTACAGATAAGCACCGGTGAACTGTTTTTA. Its protein product is CASSLQISTGELFL.

This clonotype was detected ten times or more. This chain connects TRBV29-1 to TRBJ1-2; D not certain. CDR1 SQVTM and CDR2 ANQGSEA come from the germline V gene. The germline V and J ends were trimmed by 3 bases and 4 bases, with 3 bases remaining between them. The CDR3 is 10 residues long. In DNA form, the CDR3 reads TGCAGCGTTGACAGCTATGGCTACACCTTC. Translation gives CSVDSYGYTF.

Of note for this clonotype: The CDR3 carries no conserved terminal phenylalanine or tryptophan, so it likely arises from a read error. V and J are TRBV5-6 and TRBJ2-5, with D unresolved. This CDR3 region has 11 residues. Looked up from germline, CDR1 is SGHDT and CDR2 is YYEEEE. CDR3 protein: CASSFQGTQYS. Here the CDR3 DNA reads TGTGCCAGCAGCTTCCAAGGGACCCAGTACTCC.

V is TRBV20-1 and J is TRBJ1-2; possibly TRBD1 for D (5 bases). Trimming took off 3 bases at V and 4 bases at J, with 15 bases between the two ends. Per the germline V gene, CDR1 is DFQATT and CDR2 is SNEGSKA (reference sequence). The length of the CDR3 is 14 residues. CDR3 in amino acids: CSASGGIGGYGYTF. DNA of the CDR3: TGCAGTGCTAGTGGTGGGATCGGGGGCTATGGCTACACCTTC.

With respect to this clonotype: A read error may account for a junction end that differs from germline. V usage is TRBV29-1 and J usage is TRBJ1-2, with D hard to call. The CDR3 loop spans 14 amino acids. CDR1 SQVTM and CDR2 ANQGSEA come from the germline V gene. The CDR3 DNA is TGCAGCGTTGCAGATGGGCGATCCAACTATGGTTACACCTTC. Translated, it gives CSVADGRSNYGYTF.

The table lists this clonotype with a few counts. The chain joins TRBV28 to TRBJ2-5; weak D call: TRBD2 (6 bases). Per the germline V gene, CDR1 is MDHEN and CDR2 is SYDVKM. V lost 8 bases and J lost 4, with 17 bases in between. This CDR3 comprises 14 residues. CDR3 coding DNA: TGTGCCAGCCACCCTCGGGGGATAGGAGAGACCCAGTACTTC. Residues: CASHPRGIGETQYF.

About this clonotype itself: No conserved phenylalanine or tryptophan ends this CDR3, so it is likely a read error. The DNA is omitted, as the CDR3 cannot be located on it reliably, and the CDR3 follows TCRdb's listing. The chain recombines TRBV11-2 with TRBJ2-1; the D call TRBD1 from the table was never checked on the DNA. The germline gives CDR1 SGHAT, CDR2 FQNNGV. Both ends counted, the CDR3 spans 15 residues. This CDR3 is CASRLDRVLNNEQFL.

This chain connects TRBV29-1 to TRBJ2-3; D may be TRBD2 (6 bases). This CDR3 has 14 amino acids. CDR1 and CDR2 from the germline V gene are SQVTM and ANQGSEA. CDR3 DNA sequence: TGCTCCGCGTCGAGGGCGGGGAACACAGATATACAGTATTTT. This encodes CSASRAGNTDIQYF.

Worth noting for this clonotype: Given a much more abundant clone one base away, this may be a read error. The V gene is TRBV5-1, the J gene TRBJ1-2, with D perhaps matching TRBD1 (5 bases). This CDR3 is 15 amino acids long. The germline V gene has CDR1 SGHRS and CDR2 YFSETQ. CDR3 sequence reads: CASSTRSGPNYGYNF. The CDR3 DNA is TGCGCCAGCAGCACCAGGTCAGGGCCTAACTATGGCTACAACTTC.

The chain combines TRBV11-2 with TRBJ2-1; 8 bases are shared with TRBD1. Germline-derived CDR1 and CDR2 are SGHAT and FQNNGV. V was pared by 5 bases and J by 3 bases, with 9 bases of the junction left unmatched. There are 16 residues in the CDR3. The CDR3 DNA reads as TGTGCCAGCAGCGGTCCCCAGGGGGCCTTCTACAATGAGCAGTTCTTC. Protein sequence: CASSGPQGAFYNEQFF.

This clonotype was observed once. The junction and the germline gene differ at one end; a read error may be behind it. This chain connects TRBV11-2 to TRBJ2-2; TRBD2 matches 8 bases. In germline, CDR1 is SGHAT, CDR2 FQNNGV. The CDR3 consists of 16 residues. CDR3 region: CASSTTSGTNTAELFF. CDR3 in DNA: TGTGCAAGCAGCACCACTAGCGGAACGAACACCGCGGAGCTGTTTTTT.

Comments on this clonotype: Possible read error: a much larger clone is one base away. The rearrangement uses TRBV20-1 and TRBJ1-3; D possibly corresponds to TRBD1 (5 bases). Germline CDR1 reads DFQATT; CDR2 reads SNEGSKA (reference sequence). The V end lost 3 bases, the J end lost 0 bases, and 12 bases lay between the germline ends. This CDR3 is built from 15 residues. This CDR3 is CSARATGSSGNTIYF. As DNA, the CDR3 is TGCAGTGCTAGGGCCACAGGAAGCTCTGGAAACACCATATATTTT.

This clonotype was observed once. Its ends do not fully match the called genes, so a read error is possible. V usage is TRBV7-3 and J usage is TRBJ2-6, with D possibly TRBD1 on 5 matching bases. CDR1 and CDR2 (germline): SGHTA, FQGTGA. The CDR3 extends over 16 amino acids. The CDR3 spells CSSSSGPSSGAIVLTF. The DNA of the CDR3 is TGTTCCAGCAGCTCCGGACCCAGCTCTGGGGCCATCGTCCTGACTTTC.

About this clonotype itself: The junction does not match germline at one end; this may be a read error. The chain is built from TRBV6-5 and TRBJ1-1; 7 bases agree with TRBD1. Germline values: CDR1 MNHEY, CDR2 SVGAGI. The CDR3 extends over 15 amino acids. CDR3 in amino acids: CANSSRDSLATEAFF. Here the CDR3 DNA reads TGTGCCAACAGTTCCCGGGACAGCCTCGCCACTGAAGCTTTCTTT.

This clonotype was recorded many times. The V gene is TRBV10-3, the J gene TRBJ1-1; TRBD1 might be the D (5 bases). The CDR3 is 17 amino acids. Trimming shortened V by 4 bases and J by 1 base, and 19 bases separated the two germline ends. Germline V gene data show CDR1 as ENHRY and CDR2 as SYGVKD. In nucleotides, the CDR3 is TGTGCCATCAGTGCCCAGTTGCGGGGGAGAGGGAACACTGAAGCTTTCTTT. Protein: CAISAQLRGRGNTEAFF.

Remarks on this clonotype: Since no conserved phenylalanine or tryptophan closes the CDR3, a read error is the likely cause. V and J are TRBV29-1 and TRBJ2-1; TRBD1 or TRBD2 may be the D gene (5 bases each). Looked up from germline, CDR1 is SQVTM and CDR2 is ANQGSEA. The CDR3 is 14 amino acids. CDR3 amino acids: CSTRDVSPYSEQFL. Written as DNA, the CDR3 is TGCAGCACTCGGGACGTGAGCCCCTACAGTGAGCAGTTCCTC.

This clonotype was detected only a few times. Germline and junction disagree at one end, which may indicate a read error. The chain uses TRBV12-3 or TRBV12-4 and TRBJ1-5; D might be TRBD1 (6 bases). CDR3 size: 15 residues. The CDR3 reads CASSLSGGGNQPQHF. The CDR3 DNA sequence: TGTGCCAGCAGTTTATCGGGGGGCGGCAATCAGCCCCAACATTTT.

The chain is built from TRBV12-3 or TRBV12-4 and TRBJ2-3; D not resolved. CDR3 length equals 15 residues. V shed 6 bases and J shed 1 base, with 14 bases lying between them. The CDR3 is CASSFSIGRTDTQYF. The CDR3 DNA reads as TGTGCCAGCAGCTTTTCCATCGGTCGCACAGATACGCAGTATTTT.

This chain uses TRBV11-2 with TRBJ2-7; 9 nucleotides agree with TRBD2. The CDR3 is made up of 16 amino acids. The junction had 9 bases not matched to a gene; V was cut back by 5 bases and J by 1 base. CDR1 and CDR2 (germline): SGHAT, FQNNGV. CDR3 sequence: CASSTVSGSKSYEQYF. For the CDR3, the DNA is TGTGCCAGCAGCACCGTTAGCGGGAGTAAGTCCTACGAGCAGTACTTC.

With regard to this clonotype: One end of the junction varies from germline; a read error may be responsible. The V gene is TRBV29-1, the J gene TRBJ2-2; D may be TRBD2 (6 bases). The CDR3 length is 15 residues. Germline CDR1 SQVTM, CDR2 ANQGSEA. The DNA for the CDR3 is TGCAGCGTTAGTCCTAGCCATGGTGGGGCCGGGGGGCTGTTTTTT. Amino acid sequence: CSVSPSHGGAGGLFF.

Concerning this clonotype itself: At one end, the junction sequence differs from germline, possibly due to a read error. The V gene is TRBV11-2, the J gene TRBJ1-1; D gene unclear. The CDR3 loop spans 15 amino acids. Germline loops: CDR1 SGHAT, CDR2 FQNNGV. Here the CDR3 DNA reads TGTGCTAGCAGCTTCTGGAGGTATAGGCACACTGAAGCTTTCTTT. This gives the protein CASSFWRYRHTEAFF. The full variable domain, completed using reference TRBV11-2 and TRBJ1-1, is EAGVAQSPRYKIIEKRQSVAFWCNPISGHATLYWYQQILGQGPKLLIQFQNNGVVDDSQLPKDRFSAERLKGVDSTLKIQPAKLEDSAVYLCASSFWRYRHTEAFFGQGTRLTVV.

Of note for this clonotype: One end of the junction does not line up with germline, which may come from a read error. The V call is TRBV11-1, the J call TRBJ2-6; either TRBD1 or TRBD2 may fit D (5 bases each). The CDR3 is 16 amino acids. From germline, CDR1 is SGHAT and CDR2 FQDESV (reference sequence). CDR3 protein: CASSLGPWTGASVLTF. Here the CDR3 DNA reads TGTGCCAGCAGCTTAGGTCCCTGGACCGGGGCCAGCGTCCTGACTTTC. Variable domain in full (rest from reference TRBV11-1 and TRBJ2-6): EAEVAQSPRYKITEKSQAVAFWCDPISGHATLYWYRQILGQGPELLVQFQDESVVDDSQLPKDRFSAERLKGVDSTLKIQPAELGDSAMYLCASSLGPWTGASVLTFGAGSRLTVL.

To note about this clonotype: This could be a read error, since a much larger clone is one nucleotide away. The gene calls are TRBV29-1 and TRBJ1-2, with D unresolved. The germline V gene has CDR1 SQVTM and CDR2 ANQGSEA. This CDR3 spans 13 amino acids. CDR3 sequence reads: CSVESSGWYGYSF. DNA for the CDR3: TGCAGCGTTGAATCTTCGGGGTGGTATGGCTACAGCTTC.

The chain employs TRBV11-2 and TRBJ2-1; 9 bases align to TRBD2. Germline CDR1 and CDR2: SGHAT and FQNNGV. The CDR3 is 16 residues long. V gave up 1 base and J gave up 9 bases; unmatched junction bases: 10. The CDR3 protein is CASSLGLAGFSPEQFF. CDR3 coding DNA: TGTGCCAGCAGCTTAGGTCTAGCGGGATTCAGTCCTGAGCAGTTCTTC.